This TCR beta chain emerged from a study of T cells after yellow fever vaccination. Germline V lookup: CDR1 DFQATT, CDR2 SNEGSKA (reference sequence). With 5 bases removed from V and 1 base from J, the gap between germline ends came to 9 bases. The CDR3 runs 13 residues. A 5'RACE template-switching step, the method used to make TCR cDNA, added a universal primer site and UMIs. One entry per CDR3 protein results from TCRdb running MiXCR on the 5' RACE reads. The sample lists about 150,000 distinct CDR3 sequences, more than 6.5% occurring once. This clonotype has more than one count but fewer than ten. The sequence was obtained from a man aged 25 to 40 who received the YFV17D yellow fever vaccine. The sample consisted of CD4+ T cells sorted from PBMCs, taken 10 days after the yellow fever booster vaccination. This chain joins TRBV20-1 and TRBJ2-1; a possible D gene is TRBD2 (5 bases). CDR3 amino acids: CSAGEWSYNEQFF. The CDR3 DNA is TGCAGTGCTGGGGAGTGGTCCTACAATGAGCAGTTCTTC.